The sequence of this TCR beta chain was determined in a study of Graves' ophthalmopathy and Graves' hyperthyroidism. Overall study context: Peripheral blood was obtained at first diagnosis, ahead of any treatment.

Hyperthyroidism is called stable when no ophthalmopathy develops within 18 months of follow-up. The diagnostic workup employed clinical symptoms, serum thyroxine, TRAb, thyroid ultrasound and orbital computed tomography. RNA transcripts yielded amplified TCR beta CDR3 regions. Second-round multiplex PCR followed a first-round RT-PCR using HTBI primers. TCRdb itself ran the multiplex PCR reads through MiXCR, one entry per CDR3 protein. The data show just over 600,000 distinct CDR3 sequences, with over 20% seen just once and approximately 6.9% held by the top ten. This clonotype was picked up many times. Germline V gene lookup returns CDR1 DFQATT and CDR2 SNEGSKA (reference sequence). This CDR3 region has 14 residues. The V end was cut by 6 bases, the J end by 4 bases, with 18 bases between.

The sequence was collected from a young woman with stable Graves' hyperthyroidism. Some clones in this sample may be carry-over from other donors' samples. Material: peripheral blood. The chain recombines TRBV20-1 with TRBJ1-2, with a tentative D call TRBD1 (5 bases). In DNA, the CDR3 is TGCAGTGCGACCACCCAGGGTGGGGGCTATGGCTACACCTTC. Translating gives CSATTQGGGYGYTF.